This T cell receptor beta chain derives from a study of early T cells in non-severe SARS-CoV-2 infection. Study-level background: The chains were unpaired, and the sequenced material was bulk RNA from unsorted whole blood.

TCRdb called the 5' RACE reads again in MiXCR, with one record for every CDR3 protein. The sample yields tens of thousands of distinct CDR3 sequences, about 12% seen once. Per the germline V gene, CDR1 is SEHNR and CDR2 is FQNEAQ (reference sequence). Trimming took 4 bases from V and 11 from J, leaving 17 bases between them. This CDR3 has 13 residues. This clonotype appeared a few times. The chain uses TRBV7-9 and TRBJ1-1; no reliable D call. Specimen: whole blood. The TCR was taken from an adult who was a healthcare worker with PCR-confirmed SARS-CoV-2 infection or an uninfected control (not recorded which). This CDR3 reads CASSSLAPTGAFF. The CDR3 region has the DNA TGTGCCAGCAGCTCCCTGGCCCCAACGGGGGCTTTCTTT.